Following are 28 T cell receptor beta chains from one sample sequenced in a study of blood T cells in healthy people across ages. It was with a sample-barcoded 5' primer and a J-beta primer mix that a second PCR of about 6 to 12 cycles was run. TCRdb re-analysed the 5' RACE reads in MiXCR, keeping a single row per CDR3 protein. The sample lists 1.5 million to 2 million distinct CDR3 sequences, approximately 39% occurring once. The specimen sequenced was blood. Receptors originate from a human donor in good health.

The sample holds a few counts of this clonotype. The rearrangement uses TRBV5-1 and TRBJ2-7; weak D call: TRBD1 (5 bases). Germline-derived CDR1 and CDR2 are SGHRS and YFSETQ. V was clipped by 4 bases and J by 3 bases, with 11 bases between them. This CDR3 has 13 amino acids. CDR3 sequence reads: CASSIQGNYEQYF. In DNA form, the CDR3 reads TGCGCCAGCAGCATCCAGGGTAACTACGAGCAGTACTTC.

This clonotype was counted many times. This chain links TRBV20-1 with TRBJ2-4, with 9 bases aligning to TRBD1. Per the germline V gene, CDR1 is DFQATT and CDR2 is SNEGSKA (reference sequence). The ends lost 5 bases at V and 0 bases at J; junction bases unmatched: 8. The CDR3 is 16 amino acids. This CDR3 reads CSAGPGTGTAKNIQYF. The CDR3 DNA is TGCAGTGCTGGCCCCGGGACAGGGACAGCCAAAAACATTCAGTACTTC.

J is TRBJ1-5 and V is TRBV6-1; no firm D call. Germline V CDR1 and CDR2: MNHNS, SASEGT. This CDR3 is built from 14 residues. V shed 2 bases and J shed 5 bases, with 10 bases lying between them. The CDR3 DNA sequence: TGTGCCAGCAGTGAAATGAGCTCATATCAGCCCCAGCATTTT. Protein: CASSEMSSYQPQHF.

In this sample, this clonotype turned up many times. The rearrangement joins TRBV7-8 to TRBJ2-3; D gene ambiguous. The length of the CDR3 is 15 residues. The V gene's germline CDR1 is SGHVS and CDR2 FQNEAQ. V lost 1 base and J 2 bases, leaving 10 bases between the germline ends. The CDR3 spells CASSLGAGYTDTQYF. The CDR3 DNA is TGTGCCAGCAGCTTAGGCGCCGGATACACAGATACGCAGTATTTT.

This chain uses TRBV11-3 with TRBJ2-3, with D possibly matching TRBD2 (7 bases). CDR1 SGHNT and CDR2 YENEEA come from the germline V gene. Trimming left V 7 bases short and J 0 bases short, with 11 bases between. This CDR3 comprises 14 residues. Here the CDR3 DNA reads TGTGCCAGCAAGGGGGGGCCGAGCACAGATACGCAGTATTTT. Translating it yields CASKGGPSTDTQYF.

The V gene is TRBV27, the J gene TRBJ2-5; 9 bases align to TRBD2. CDR1 MNHEY and CDR2 SMNVEV come from the germline V gene (reference sequence). The CDR3 covers 16 residues. The junction had 8 bases not matched to a gene; V was cut back by 1 base and J by 5 bases. The CDR3 nucleotides read TGTGCCAGCAGTTTATTCGCGGGGGGGCCCGTGGAGACCCAGTACTTC. Amino acids: CASSLFAGGPVETQYF.

The chain uses TRBV6-5 and TRBJ1-2; D is uncertain. V lost 2 bases and J lost 4, with 11 bases in between. The germline V gene has CDR1 MNHEY and CDR2 SVGAGI. The CDR3 totals 14 residues. In DNA form, the CDR3 reads TGTGCCAGCAGTTACGAGGGAAGGACCTATGGCTACACCTTC. It yields the protein CASSYEGRTYGYTF.

This clonotype was seen a few times. V gene TRBV29-1 combines with J gene TRBJ1-5; 9 bases line up with TRBD1. Germline trimming cut 5 bases from V and 4 bases from J; bases unmatched to any gene: 9. In germline, CDR1 is SQVTM, CDR2 ANQGSEA. There are 15 residues in the CDR3. The CDR3 DNA reads as TGCAGCGTTACCGACAGGGGGGACGTTAATCAGCCCCAGCATTTT. Translating gives CSVTDRGDVNQPQHF. Combining the CDR3 with reference TRBV29-1 and TRBJ1-5 gives the whole variable domain SAVISQKPSRDICQRGTSLTIQCQVDSQVTMMFWYRQQPGQSLTLIATANQGSEATYESGFVIDKFPISRPNLTFSTLTVSNMSPEDSSIYLCSVTDRGDVNQPQHFGDGTRLSIL.

This clonotype was seen at least ten times. The rearrangement links TRBV7-3 to TRBJ2-7; TRBD1 or TRBD2 may be the D gene (5 bases each). The CDR3 is made up of 13 amino acids. The V gene's germline CDR1 is SGHTA and CDR2 FQGTGA. Between the trimmed V and J ends, which lost 5 bases and 7 bases, there was a span of 15 bases. CDR3 protein: CASSPGVAGEQYF. The CDR3 DNA follows: TGTGCCAGCAGCCCCGGGGTAGCAGGGGAGCAGTACTTC.

In this sample, this clonotype turned up a few times. The rearrangement joins TRBV25-1 to TRBJ2-5; D tentatively reads TRBD1 or TRBD2 (5 bases each). V was shortened by 2 bases and J by 6 bases, with 19 bases between the two germline ends. The CDR3 is 16 amino acids. The germline V gene encodes CDR1 MGHDK and CDR2 SYGVNS. The CDR3 region is CASSERGRGSGQTQYF. CDR3 sequence (DNA): TGTGCCAGCAGTGAACGGGGCAGAGGTTCTGGGCAGACCCAGTACTTC.

This chain joins TRBV20-1 and TRBJ2-1; no definite D call. CDR3 length equals 12 residues. V lost 6 bases to trimming and J lost 10 bases, with 16 bases between them. CDR1 is DFQATT and CDR2 is SNEGSKA in the germline V gene (reference sequence). The CDR3 sequence: CSAQQAADEQFF. CDR3 DNA sequence: TGCAGTGCACAGCAGGCAGCCGACGAGCAGTTCTTC.

V and J are TRBV20-1 and TRBJ2-1, with 9 bases lining up with TRBD2. Germline V gene sequence: CDR1 DFQATT, CDR2 SNEGSKA (reference sequence). The CDR3 is 15 amino acids. Trimming took 3 bases from V and 3 from J; bases not matched to a gene: 6. This chain's CDR3 is CSARDAGGFYNEQFF. CDR3 nucleotides: TGCAGTGCTAGGGACGCGGGGGGGTTCTACAATGAGCAGTTCTTC.

This clonotype was seen only a few times. The gene calls are TRBV6-2 or TRBV6-3 and TRBJ2-7; TRBD1 is a possible D gene (5 bases). V shed 5 bases and J shed 3 bases, with 20 bases lying between them. Germline V gene data show CDR1 as MNHEY and CDR2 as SVGEGT. This CDR3 has 16 amino acids. The CDR3 spells CASSPPIGRAYYEQYF. The CDR3, as DNA: TGTGCCAGCAGTCCCCCCATTGGCAGGGCGTACTACGAGCAGTACTTC.

This clonotype was seen repeatedly, ten times or more. This sequence joins TRBV6-5 and TRBJ2-5; a weak D match, TRBD1 (6 bases). Germline V CDR1 and CDR2: MNHEY, SVGAGI. The CDR3 is 13 amino acids. The CDR3 spells CAIARGYQETQYF. The CDR3 coding sequence is TGTGCTATTGCAAGGGGGTACCAAGAGACCCAGTACTTC.

The chain joins TRBV6-2 or TRBV6-3 to TRBJ2-1; unclear D gene. The better agreement between TRBJ2-7 and the DNA end casts doubt on the J call. CDR1 is MNHEY, CDR2 SVGEGT, per germline. The CDR3 sequence is 13 residues long. CDR3 bases: TGTGCCAGCAGTCCCGCCAGGAGATACGAGCAGTACTTC. This translates into CASSPARRYEQYF.

Remarks on this clonotype: One end of the junction does not line up with germline, which may come from a read error. The chain carries TRBV10-3 and TRBJ2-1, with unresolved D. Looked up from germline, CDR1 is ENHRY and CDR2 is SYGVKD. The CDR3 runs to 14 residues. CDR3 loop: CAISSTPSYNAQFF. The CDR3, as DNA: TGTGCCATCAGTAGCACCCCCTCCTACAATGCGCAGTTCTTC.

This clonotype showed up just a few times. CDR3 in amino acids: CASSLEGTGNGGYTF. The DNA of the CDR3 is TGTGCCAGCAGTTTAGAAGGGACAGGGAACGGTGGCTACACCTTC. The chain recombines TRBV12-3 or TRBV12-4 with TRBJ1-2, with 9 bases aligning to TRBD1. V gave up 1 base and J gave up 7 bases; unmatched junction bases: 7. CDR3 length: 15 residues.

The chain combines TRBV20-1 with TRBJ2-3, with D maybe TRBD2 (6 bases). Germline V gene sequence: CDR1 DFQATT, CDR2 SNEGSKA (reference sequence). Trimming shortened V by 6 bases and J by 5 bases, and 21 bases separated the two germline ends. The CDR3 has 15 residues. CDR3 DNA sequence: TGCAGTGCGCCCTCTGGCCGAGGGCGGGAAGATACGCAGTATTTT. This gives the protein CSAPSGRGREDTQYF.

The rearrangement links TRBV4-2 to TRBJ2-7; 7 bases are shared with TRBD1. Germline values: CDR1 LGHNA, CDR2 YNFKEQ. The CDR3 is 18 amino acids. The junction had 16 bases not matched to a gene; V was cut back by 0 bases and J by 5 bases. The CDR3 is CASSQESSGVGGFDEQYF. The CDR3 DNA follows: TGTGCCAGCAGCCAAGAGTCCTCCGGGGTAGGGGGCTTCGACGAGCAGTACTTC.

V and J are TRBV12-3 or TRBV12-4 and TRBJ1-1; D is uncertain. The length of the CDR3 is 14 residues. V dropped 3 bases and J dropped 1 base, with 9 bases sitting between them. CDR3 DNA: TGTGCCAGCAGTTTCACGCGCTCGAACACTGAAGCTTTCTTT. This encodes CASSFTRSNTEAFF.

The rearrangement joins TRBV9 to TRBJ2-5; 7 bases map to TRBD1. Germline lookup yields CDR1 SGDLS and CDR2 YYNGEE. V lost 0 bases, J lost 5 bases, and 7 bases stayed unmatched. This CDR3 is 15 amino acids long. For the CDR3, the DNA is TGTGCCAGCAGCGTAGACGTCAGGGGGAGCGAGACCCAGTACTTC. This gives the protein CASSVDVRGSETQYF.

The chain couples TRBV6-2 or TRBV6-3 to TRBJ2-7; D may be TRBD1 (6 bases). Trimming pared 8 bases from V and 7 bases from J, leaving 21 bases between. Germline CDR1 reads MNHEY; CDR2 reads SVGEGT. This CDR3 is built from 14 residues. The CDR3 reads CASGLWTATREQYF. The CDR3 nucleotides read TGTGCCAGCGGCCTGTGGACAGCTACGAGGGAGCAGTACTTC.

This clonotype has more than one count but fewer than ten. CDR3 loop: CASSLAGAGQPQHF. For the CDR3, the DNA is TGTGCCAGCAGCTTAGCGGGGGCGGGTCAGCCCCAGCATTTT. This chain connects TRBV7-2 to TRBJ1-5; D possibly corresponds to TRBD1 (6 bases). CDR1 SGHTA and CDR2 FQGNSA come from the germline V gene. Trimming removed 0 bases at V and 6 bases at J, with 9 bases between. The length of the CDR3 is 14 residues.

The chain links TRBV9 to TRBJ1-2; D is undetermined. Trimming took off 0 bases at V and 2 bases at J, with 5 bases between the two ends. The CDR3 runs to 13 residues. Looked up from germline, CDR1 is SGDLS and CDR2 is YYNGEE. The DNA for the CDR3 is TGTGCCAGCAGCGTAGGGCGGAACTATGGCTACACCTTC. The encoded protein is CASSVGRNYGYTF.

This chain connects TRBV14 to TRBJ1-6; no definite D call. This CDR3 contains 16 residues. Trimming removed 1 base at V and 5 bases at J, with 12 bases between. The germline V gene has CDR1 SGHDN and CDR2 FVKESK. The CDR3 DNA is TGTGCCAGCAGCCAAGGCCGGACCGCTAATAATTCACCCCTCCACTTT. Protein: CASSQGRTANNSPLHF.

This clonotype was picked up one time. V usage is TRBV5-1 and J usage is TRBJ2-3, with D unresolved. Looked up from germline, CDR1 is SGHRS and CDR2 is YFSETQ. V gave up 5 bases and J gave up 2 bases, with 9 bases separating them. The CDR3 sequence is 13 residues long. CDR3 nucleotide sequence: TGCGCCAGCAGGACCAGTGACACAGATACGCAGTATTTT. Its translation is CASRTSDTDTQYF.

CDR3 sequence: CASRPSSGAGSYNEQFF. The DNA of the CDR3 is TGTGCCAGCAGACCCTCTAGCGGGGCCGGCTCCTACAATGAGCAGTTCTTC. V usage is TRBV6-1 and J usage is TRBJ2-1; 9 positions agree with TRBD2. The V and J ends lost 6 bases and 0 bases, in that order; junction bases with no gene match: 9. The CDR3 length is 17 residues. Germline CDR1 and CDR2: MNHNS and SASEGT.

This clonotype was seen only a few times. The chain couples TRBV20-1 to TRBJ1-6; 9 positions match TRBD1. V was clipped by 1 base and J by 7 bases; unmatched bases: 2. Germline V gives CDR1 DFQATT, CDR2 SNEGSKA (reference sequence). The CDR3 runs 14 residues. The CDR3 DNA reads TGCAGTGCTAGAGCAACAGGGGGCAATTCACCCCTCCACTTT. This gives the protein CSARATGGNSPLHF.